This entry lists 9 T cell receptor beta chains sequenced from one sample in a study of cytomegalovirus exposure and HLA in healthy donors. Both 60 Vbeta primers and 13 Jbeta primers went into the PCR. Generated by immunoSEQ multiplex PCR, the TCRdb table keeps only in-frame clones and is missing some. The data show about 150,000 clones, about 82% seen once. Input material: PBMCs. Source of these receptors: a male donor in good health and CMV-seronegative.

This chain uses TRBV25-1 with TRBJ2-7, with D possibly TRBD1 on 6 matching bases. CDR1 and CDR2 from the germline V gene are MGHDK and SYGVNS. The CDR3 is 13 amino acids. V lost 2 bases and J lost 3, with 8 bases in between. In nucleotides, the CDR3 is TGTGCCAGCAGTGAACAAGGGGGCTACGAGCAGTACTTC. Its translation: CASSEQGGYEQYF.

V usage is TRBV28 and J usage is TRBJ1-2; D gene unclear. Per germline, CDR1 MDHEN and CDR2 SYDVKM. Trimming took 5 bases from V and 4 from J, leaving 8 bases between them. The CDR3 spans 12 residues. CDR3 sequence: CASSPLLYGYTF. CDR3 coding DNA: TGTGCCAGCAGTCCCCTTCTCTATGGCTACACCTTC.

CDR3 loop: CASSQQPSGSDEQFF. CDR3 nucleotide sequence: TGTGCCAGCAGCCAACAGCCTAGCGGGAGCGATGAGCAGTTCTTC. The chain uses TRBV14 and TRBJ2-1, with 10 bases identical to TRBD2. J lost 8 bases, V lost 2 bases, and 6 bases had no gene match. This CDR3 is 15 amino acids long. Germline V CDR1 and CDR2: SGHDN, FVKESK.

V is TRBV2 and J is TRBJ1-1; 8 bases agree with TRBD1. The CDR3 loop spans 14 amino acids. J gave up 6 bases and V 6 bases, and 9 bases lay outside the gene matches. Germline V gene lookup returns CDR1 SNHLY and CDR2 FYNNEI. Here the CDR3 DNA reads TGTGCCAGCAGGGCCAGGGGGCGCGTCGCTGAAGCTTTCTTT. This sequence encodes CASRARGRVAEAFF.

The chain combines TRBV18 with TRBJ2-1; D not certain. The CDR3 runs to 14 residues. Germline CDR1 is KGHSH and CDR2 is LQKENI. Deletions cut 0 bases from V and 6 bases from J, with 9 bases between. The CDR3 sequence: CASSPPARFNEQFF. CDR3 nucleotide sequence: TGTGCCAGCTCACCACCTGCTCGGTTCAATGAGCAGTTCTTC.

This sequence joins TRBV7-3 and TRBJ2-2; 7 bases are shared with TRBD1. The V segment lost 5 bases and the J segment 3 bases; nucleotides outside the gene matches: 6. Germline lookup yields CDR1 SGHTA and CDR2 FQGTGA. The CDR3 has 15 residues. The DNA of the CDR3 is TGTGCCAGCAGCAAACAGGGGTTCGACACCGGGGAGCTGTTTTTT. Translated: CASSKQGFDTGELFF.

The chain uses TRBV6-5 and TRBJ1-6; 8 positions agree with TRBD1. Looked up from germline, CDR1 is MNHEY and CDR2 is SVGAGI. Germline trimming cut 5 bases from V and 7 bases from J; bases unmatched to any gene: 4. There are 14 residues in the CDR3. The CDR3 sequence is CASSHRGLNSPLHF. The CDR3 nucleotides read TGTGCCAGCAGTCACAGGGGGTTGAATTCACCCCTCCACTTT.

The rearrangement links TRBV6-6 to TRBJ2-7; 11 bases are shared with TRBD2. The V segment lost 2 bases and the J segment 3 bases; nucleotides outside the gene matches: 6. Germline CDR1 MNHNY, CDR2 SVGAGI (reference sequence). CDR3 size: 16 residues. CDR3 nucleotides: TGTGCCAGCAGTTACCCGGTTAGCGGGGGGGACTACGAGCAGTACTTC. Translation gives CASSYPVSGGDYEQYF.

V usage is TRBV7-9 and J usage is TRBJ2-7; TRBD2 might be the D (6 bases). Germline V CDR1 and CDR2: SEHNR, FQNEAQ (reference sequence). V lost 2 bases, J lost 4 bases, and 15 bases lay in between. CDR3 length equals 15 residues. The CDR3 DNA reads TGTGCCAGCAGCTTACCCCCTAGCGCGGCGTACGAGCAGTACTTC. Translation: CASSLPPSAAYEQYF.